This TCR beta chain was sequenced in a study of glioma-infiltrating T cells after dendritic cell vaccination. Points from the study as a whole: Higher pretreatment TIL content predicted longer progression-free time and survival.

Details on this clone: The antigen remains unidentified.

The data were produced by immunoSEQ multiplex PCR, yet TCRdb's version contains in-frame clones alone and is incomplete. The sample comprises about 73,000 clones, roughly 87% of which are singletons, and 2.1% rests with the top ten. V was trimmed by 2 bases and J by 0 bases, leaving 8 bases between them. The germline V gene encodes CDR1 GTSNPN and CDR2 SVGIG (reference sequence). The CDR3 is 14 amino acids. Source: blood, taken before dendritic cell vaccination. The receptor was derived from a human donor with glioblastoma. This rearrangement joins TRBV30 to TRBJ2-1, with D uncertain. The CDR3 is CAWSIRSSYNEQFF. CDR3 nucleotides: TGTGCCTGGAGTATCCGGAGCTCCTACAATGAGCAGTTCTTC.